The 5 T cell receptor beta chains given below trace back to one sample, sequenced in a study of T cell responses to AZD1222 COVID-19 vaccine. Sequencing was performed with immunoSEQ multiplex PCR; in TCRdb, only in-frame clones are kept and a portion is missing. The data contain around 150,000 clones, 85% to 95% of them singletons. The starting material was peripheral blood, obtained on day 0 of AZD1222 vaccination. The receptors shown here come from an adult in good health.

The chain joins TRBV28 to TRBJ1-1, with D maybe TRBD1 (5 bases). This CDR3 region has 13 residues. With 7 bases removed from V and 0 bases from J, the gap between germline ends came to 9 bases. The germline CDR1 and CDR2 sequences are MDHEN and SYDVKM. The CDR3 loop is CASTGVMNTEAFF. DNA for the CDR3: TGTGCCAGCACGGGGGTTATGAACACTGAAGCTTTCTTT.

This clone was found once. J is TRBJ2-5 and V is TRBV6-5; D is undetermined. The CDR3 extends over 13 amino acids. Trimming removed 6 bases at V and 2 bases at J, with 10 bases between. The germline gives CDR1 MNHEY, CDR2 SVGAGI. The CDR3 coding sequence is TGTGCCAGCAGAGACCCATTACAAGAGACCCAGTACTTC. Amino acid sequence: CASRDPLQETQYF.

The table lists this clone with a count of one. This chain joins TRBV4-1 and TRBJ1-2; the D gene is possibly TRBD1 (6 bases). Germline V lookup: CDR1 MGHRA, CDR2 YSYEKL. Trimming shortened V by 0 bases and J by 4 bases, and 12 bases separated the two germline ends. This CDR3 comprises 15 residues. The CDR3 sequence: CASSQERGAAYGYTF. CDR3 DNA sequence: TGCGCCAGCAGCCAAGAGCGGGGGGCGGCCTATGGCTACACCTTC.

This chain joins TRBV18 and TRBJ2-7; no reliable D call. CDR1 and CDR2 from the germline V gene are KGHSH and LQKENI. Trimming removed 1 base at V and 7 bases at J, with 11 bases between. This CDR3 comprises 13 residues. CDR3 protein: CASSPRTPEEQYV. Written as DNA, the CDR3 is TGTGCCAGCTCACCACGGACCCCGGAGGAGCAGTACGTC.

DNA of the CDR3: TGTGCCAGCTCACCTCTAGCTAATGAAAAACTGTTTTTT. It is translated as CASSPLANEKLFF. The chain recombines TRBV18 with TRBJ1-4; no clear D gene. This CDR3 spans 13 amino acids. V lost 3 bases and J 3 bases, leaving 5 bases between the germline ends. Germline V gene data show CDR1 as KGHSH and CDR2 as LQKENI.